This T cell receptor beta chain was recorded in a study of cytomegalovirus exposure and HLA in healthy donors. In the PCR, 60 Vbeta and 13 Jbeta primers were used. Profiling relied on immunoSEQ multiplex PCR, and the TCRdb table lists in-frame clones only, not all of them. Seen here are roughly 120,000 clones, 70% to 75% observed once, and the top ten hold roughly 1.5%. The study, taken as a whole, reports: No immune exposure information besides CMV serostatus was available. The study dropped some indistinguishable V segments, TRBV6-2 and TRBV6-3 among them.

This clone was seen more than once but under ten times. Its matching antigen is unknown. CDR1 is PRHDT and CDR2 is FYEKMQ in the germline V gene (reference sequence). V gave up 0 bases and J gave up 1 base; unmatched junction bases: 7. This CDR3 is built from 17 residues. This sequence joins TRBV13 and TRBJ1-2; TRBD1 aligns across 8 bases. Sequenced sample: PBMCs. The TCR originated in a woman aged 18-29 years in good health and CMV-seronegative. CDR3: CASSLGGVGQGNYGYTF. In DNA form, the CDR3 reads TGTGCCAGCAGCTTAGGGGGGGTCGGACAGGGTAACTATGGCTACACCTTC.